These T cell receptor beta chains were read from a single sample in a study of shared clonotypes between healthy human individuals. The table came from immunoSEQ multiplex PCR; TCRdb's copy has only in-frame clones and leaves some out. The sample consists of millions of clones, roughly 92% of them appearing once. Sample: naive CD4+ T cells sorted from blood. Receptors were obtained from a man aged 18 to 35 in good health. Each CDR3 is given with its conserved first and last residue. Fields, in order: V gene, J gene, CDR3 protein.

v_gene: TRBV10-2
j_gene: TRBJ2-1
CDR3aa: CASNQAGRYYEQFF

v_gene: TRBV18
j_gene: TRBJ1-2
CDR3aa: CASSGERQVAFGYTF

v_gene: TRBV4-1
j_gene: TRBJ2-3
CDR3aa: CASSSRGERGGITDTQYF

v_gene: TRBV6-6
j_gene: TRBJ1-4
CDR3aa: CASSATVTNEKLFF

v_gene: TRBV6-1
j_gene: TRBJ2-2
CDR3aa: CASSERQVRNGELFF

v_gene: TRBV14
j_gene: TRBJ2-5
CDR3aa: CASSQQRETQYF

v_gene: TRBV4-3
j_gene: TRBJ1-6
CDR3aa: CASSQDLGGLSPLHF

v_gene: TRBV29-1
j_gene: TRBJ2-2
CDR3aa: CSVEGSKGTGELFF

v_gene: TRBV7-8
j_gene: TRBJ1-1
CDR3aa: CASSYRGTEAFF

v_gene: TRBV30
j_gene: TRBJ1-1
CDR3aa: CAWSVQGNTEAFF

v_gene: TRBV11-2
j_gene: TRBJ2-5
CDR3aa: CASSLSTSGGQETQYF

v_gene: TRBV30
j_gene: TRBJ1-3
CDR3aa: CAWDKGGSGNTIYF

v_gene: TRBV2
j_gene: TRBJ1-1
CDR3aa: CASSGSAGVMGEAFF

v_gene: TRBV19
j_gene: TRBJ1-1
CDR3aa: CASRTGVMNTEAFF

v_gene: TRBV4-1
j_gene: TRBJ2-3
CDR3aa: CASSQALLGGRVADTQYF

v_gene: TRBV10-3
j_gene: TRBJ1-5
CDR3aa: CAISESNGVNQPQHF